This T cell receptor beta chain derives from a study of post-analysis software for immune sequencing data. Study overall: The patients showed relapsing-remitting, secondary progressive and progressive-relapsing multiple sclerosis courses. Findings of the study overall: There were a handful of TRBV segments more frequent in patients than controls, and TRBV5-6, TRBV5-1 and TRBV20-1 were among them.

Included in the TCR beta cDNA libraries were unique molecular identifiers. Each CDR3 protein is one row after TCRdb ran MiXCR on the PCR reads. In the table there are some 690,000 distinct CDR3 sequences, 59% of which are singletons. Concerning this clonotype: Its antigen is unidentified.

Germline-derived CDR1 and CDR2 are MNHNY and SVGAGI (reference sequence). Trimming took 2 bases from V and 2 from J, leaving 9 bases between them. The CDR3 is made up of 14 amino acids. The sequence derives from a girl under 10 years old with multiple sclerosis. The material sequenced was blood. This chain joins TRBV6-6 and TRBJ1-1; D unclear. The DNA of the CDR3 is TGTGCCAGCAGTTACCTTGACATAAACACTGAAGCTTTCTTT. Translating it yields CASSYLDINTEAFF.